The present TCR beta chain was sequenced within a study of CD8 T cells in ankylosing spondylitis. V was shortened by 0 bases and J by 0 bases, with 13 bases between the two germline ends. Germline CDR1 reads SGHRS; CDR2 reads YFSETQ. The CDR3 length is 16 residues. As regards this clonotype: Its target is unknown.

Overall study findings and caveats: CD8+ cells made up the disease-linked clones, which were relatively rare in peripheral blood. A motif of fewer than ten highly homologous TCR beta variants was seen as apparently characteristic of ankylosing spondylitis blood. Prior work had noted some motif variants in reactive arthritis blood and synovial fluid.

Each TCR beta library was made by quantitative 5'-RACE that incorporated molecular barcodes. TCRdb passed the 5' RACE reads through MiXCR, listing each CDR3 protein once. This sample has about 130,000 distinct CDR3 sequences, with about 6.7% found just once. The gene calls are TRBV5-1 and TRBJ2-7; possible D gene TRBD1, 6 bases. This sequence originates from a female donor with ankylosing spondylitis or in good health (not recorded which). Sequences were obtained from blood, either unsorted or a sorted T cell fraction (not recorded which). The CDR3, as DNA: TGCGCCAGCAGCTTGGAGTCGTCAGGGGCCTCCTACGAGCAGTACTTC. Protein: CASSLESSGASYEQYF.